These 6 T cell receptor beta chains were sequenced from one sample in a study of blood T cell repertoires in COVID-19. Profiled with immunoSEQ multiplex PCR; TCRdb holds only in-frame clones, not every one. The sample holds 150,000 or so clones, 85% to 90% seen once. Sequencing used peripheral blood. These receptors came from an older woman with COVID-19, enrolled during active disease.

V and J are TRBV11-3 and TRBJ1-6; possible D gene TRBD1, 6 bases. V lost 2 bases and J lost 7, with 9 bases in between. From germline, CDR1 is SGHNT and CDR2 YENEEA. CDR3 length: 14 amino acids. For the CDR3, the DNA is TGTGCCAGCAGCTTACAGGGGCCAAATTCACCCCTCCACTTT. This sequence encodes CASSLQGPNSPLHF.

This rearrangement joins TRBV28 to TRBJ2-7, with 13 bases lining up with TRBD2. Germline V gene lookup returns CDR1 MDHEN and CDR2 SYDVKM. CDR3 length: 17 residues. Trimming cost V 7 bases and J 5 bases; bases outside gene matches: 14. Here the CDR3 reads CASTSSPGLAGPHEQYF. The CDR3 bases are TGTGCCAGCACCTCTTCCCCGGGACTAGCGGGACCCCACGAGCAGTACTTC.

This chain links TRBV5-1 with TRBJ1-2, with 8 positions matching TRBD1. This CDR3 spans 15 amino acids. Germline V CDR1 and CDR2: SGHRS, YFSETQ. V lost 0 bases and J lost 4; bases outside the gene matches: 5. CDR3 loop: CASSLEGTGIYGYTF. For the CDR3, the DNA is TGCGCCAGCAGCTTGGAGGGGACAGGCATCTATGGCTACACCTTC.

This clone was seen a single time. The rearrangement uses TRBV2 and TRBJ2-3; D is unresolved. The ends were cut back, 8 bases at V and 2 bases at J, with 14 bases in the middle. Germline CDR1 SNHLY, CDR2 FYNNEI. This CDR3 is 14 amino acids long. CDR3 protein: CASYKEVVTDTQYF. CDR3 DNA: TGTGCCAGCTATAAAGAGGTGGTCACAGATACGCAGTATTTT.

Here the CDR3 DNA reads TGTGCCAGCAGTGAACAGGGGGCGCTGGGTCAGCCCCAGCATTTT. Its translation is CASSEQGALGQPQHF. The chain employs TRBV2 and TRBJ1-5; 8 bases are a match to TRBD1. Per the germline V gene, CDR1 is SNHLY and CDR2 is FYNNEI. This CDR3 spans 15 amino acids. J gave up 6 bases and V 2 bases, and 6 bases lay outside the gene matches.

This clone was recorded only once. This chain uses TRBV7-9 with TRBJ1-1; D not resolved. CDR1 and CDR2 from the germline V gene are SEHNR and FQNEAQ (reference sequence). The CDR3 loop spans 12 amino acids. V lost 2 bases and J 5 bases, leaving 6 bases between the germline ends. In nucleotides, the CDR3 is TGTGCCAGCAGCTTATTAGCTACTGAAGCTTTCTTT. Its protein is CASSLLATEAFF.